Presented here are 22 T cell receptor beta chains from one specimen sequenced in a study of blood T cell repertoires in COVID-19 (dated by TCRdb to about 2020). Library preparation was by the immunoSEQ multiplex PCR assay. Here the immuneACCESS table is served through TCRdb, limited to in-frame sequences with V and J called. Missing clones are a known gap in these copies; in checked studies unresolved V genes cover under half, and the rest lacks a known reason. The sample table shows over 50,000 clones, and more than 85% are seen once. The ten largest clones add up to 5.5% to 6.5% of the sample. Sequenced input: peripheral blood. These receptors all come from a man aged 50-60 years with active COVID-19.

The genes are TRBV11-2 and TRBJ2-7, with D maybe TRBD1 (5 bases). V was cut by 3 bases and J by 3 bases, with 12 bases left in between. From germline, CDR1 is SGHAT and CDR2 FQNNGV. The CDR3 has 14 amino acids. CDR3 in amino acids: CASSFFRANYEQYF. CDR3 nucleotide sequence: TGTGCCAGCAGCTTTTTCAGGGCGAACTACGAGCAGTACTTC.

The rearrangement joins TRBV7-6 to TRBJ2-3; 9 bases are shared with TRBD2. J lost 1 base, V lost 4 bases, and 3 bases had no gene match. This CDR3 contains 15 residues. Looked up from germline, CDR1 is SGHVS and CDR2 is FNYEAQ. In DNA form, the CDR3 reads TGTGCCAGCAGCTCTAGCGGGGTGGGCACAGATACGCAGTATTTT. This translates into CASSSSGVGTDTQYF.

The genes are TRBV6-2 or TRBV6-3 and TRBJ2-5, with TRBD1 matching over 7 bases. The CDR3 is 14 amino acids. The trim removed 6 bases at V and 5 bases at J, leaving 9 bases unmatched. Germline-derived CDR1 and CDR2 are MNHEY and SVGEGT. CDR3: CASSHRQGGETQYF. The CDR3 region has the DNA TGTGCCAGCAGCCACAGACAGGGCGGCGAGACCCAGTACTTC.

The J gene is TRBJ1-1, the V gene TRBV5-4, with 7 bases identical to TRBD1. This CDR3 comprises 14 residues. In germline, CDR1 is SGHNT, CDR2 YYREEE (reference sequence). V shed 0 bases, J shed 4 bases, and the junction held 3 bases outside the gene matches. The CDR3 loop reads CASSLAGGSTEAFF. CDR3 DNA sequence: TGTGCCAGCAGCTTGGCAGGGGGGAGCACTGAAGCTTTCTTT.

This clone was seen more than once but under ten times. V is TRBV6-5 and J is TRBJ2-7; D is unclear. V was pared by 4 bases and J by 3 bases, with 19 bases between. Germline V CDR1 and CDR2: MNHEY, SVGAGI. This CDR3 has 16 amino acids. CDR3 region: CASSSIRNLRFYEQYF. Here the CDR3 DNA reads TGTGCCAGCAGTTCCATCAGAAATTTAAGATTCTACGAGCAGTACTTC.

The rearrangement joins TRBV5-1 to TRBJ1-4, with D tentatively TRBD1 (6 bases). Trimming pared 0 bases from V and 5 bases from J, leaving 8 bases between. This CDR3 comprises 14 residues. CDR1 is SGHRS and CDR2 is YFSETQ in the germline V gene. In DNA form, the CDR3 reads TGCGCCAGCAGCTTGGATCAGGGGAATGAAAAACTGTTTTTT. Its translation is CASSLDQGNEKLFF.

The chain uses TRBV12-3 or TRBV12-4 and TRBJ1-5; D is possibly TRBD1 (5 bases). This CDR3 spans 12 amino acids. Trimming took off 9 bases at V and 4 bases at J, with 10 bases between the two ends. CDR3 sequence (DNA): TGTGCCAGTTCGGGGGGGAATCAGCCCCAGCATTTT. Amino acid sequence: CASSGGNQPQHF.

The rearrangement links TRBV7-2 to TRBJ1-1; D perhaps matches TRBD1 (5 bases). Per germline, CDR1 SGHTA and CDR2 FQGNSA. V gave up 2 bases and J gave up 1 base, with 11 bases separating them. The CDR3 is 15 residues long. The CDR3 nucleotides are TGTGCCAGCAGCTTAAGGGGCCAGAAGAACACTGAAGCTTTCTTT. It encodes CASSLRGQKNTEAFF.

This rearrangement joins TRBV6-6 to TRBJ2-7; TRBD2 matches 10 bases. Germline CDR1 and CDR2: MNHNY and SVGAGI (reference sequence). The CDR3 loop spans 15 amino acids. The J segment lost 0 bases and the V segment lost 6 bases, leaving 5 bases of the junction unmatched. CDR3 region: CASSTRLAGSYEQYF. CDR3 coding DNA: TGTGCCAGCAGCACCCGACTAGCGGGCTCCTACGAGCAGTACTTC.

This clone was observed once. The chain has TRBV7-2 and TRBJ1-6; possible D gene TRBD1, 6 bases. Germline CDR1 SGHTA, CDR2 FQGNSA. Trimming stripped 2 bases from V and 7 bases from J, with 12 bases between. The CDR3 runs to 15 residues. CDR3 sequence (DNA): TGTGCCAGCAGCTTATCTGCAGGGACAAATTCACCCCTCCACTTT. Translation gives CASSLSAGTNSPLHF.

The V gene is TRBV7-2, the J gene TRBJ1-5; 11 nucleotides agree with TRBD1. Per the germline V gene, CDR1 is SGHTA and CDR2 is FQGNSA. Trimming at V came to 8 bases and at J to 2 bases, leaving 2 bases not matched to a gene. The CDR3 is 14 residues long. CDR3 DNA sequence: TGTGCCAGCGGACAGGGGGCTGGCAATCAGCCCCAGCATTTT. Translating gives CASGQGAGNQPQHF. The variable domain in full, completed from reference TRBV7-2 and TRBJ1-5, reads GAGVSQSPSNKVTEKGKDVELRCDPISGHTALYWYRQSLGQGLEFLIYFQGNSAPDKSGLPSDRFSAERTGGSVSTLTIQRTQQEDSAVYLCASGQGAGNQPQHFGDGTRLSIL.

The chain recombines TRBV15 with TRBJ2-5, with 9 bases lining up with TRBD2. CDR1 and CDR2 (germline): LNHNV, YYDKDF (reference sequence). V lost 1 base to trimming and J lost 1 base; unmatched junction nucleotides: 4. This CDR3 is 16 amino acids long. The CDR3 reads CATSRGGGGVQETQYF. The CDR3 region has the DNA TGTGCCACCAGCAGAGGTGGCGGGGGGGTCCAAGAGACCCAGTACTTC.

This clone appeared a single time. V gene TRBV2 combines with J gene TRBJ2-5; 11 positions agree with TRBD1. The CDR3 is 15 amino acids. V was pared by 6 bases and J by 4 bases, with 7 bases of the junction left unmatched. The germline CDR1 and CDR2 sequences are SNHLY and FYNNEI. CDR3 in DNA: TGTGCCAGCAGGGGGGACAGGGGGTTGCGAGAGACCCAGTACTTC. It encodes CASRGDRGLRETQYF.

The rearrangement uses TRBV5-1 and TRBJ2-1; TRBD2 aligns across 9 bases. The CDR3 covers 16 residues. The V segment lost 4 bases and the J segment 4 bases; nucleotides outside the gene matches: 9. The germline V gene has CDR1 SGHRS and CDR2 YFSETQ. The CDR3 region is CASSPRGGAGYNEQFF. The CDR3 DNA sequence: TGCGCCAGCAGCCCGCGGGGGGGCGCAGGGTACAATGAGCAGTTCTTC.

J is TRBJ1-1 and V is TRBV30; 8 nucleotides match TRBD1. In germline, CDR1 is GTSNPN, CDR2 SVGIG (reference sequence). The CDR3 sequence is 14 residues long. Unmatched junction bases numbered 9, after V lost 4 bases and J lost 5 bases. In DNA form, the CDR3 reads TGTGCCTGGACCCCTACAGGGGGGGGAACTGAAGCTTTCTTT. Its protein product is CAWTPTGGGTEAFF.

Of note for this clone: Different DNA sequences within this sample yield the same CDR3. The chain joins TRBV28 to TRBJ1-5; 7 nucleotides agree with TRBD1. Germline V gene lookup returns CDR1 MDHEN and CDR2 SYDVKM. The CDR3 is made up of 15 amino acids. Trimming cost V 5 bases and J 7 bases; bases outside gene matches: 11. Here the CDR3 DNA reads TGTGCCAGCAGTCTCCGACAGGGCATCGTCCAGCCCCAGCATTTT. It translates to CASSLRQGIVQPQHF.

This chain joins TRBV7-6 and TRBJ2-7; 15 bases fit TRBD2. Germline lookup yields CDR1 SGHVS and CDR2 FNYEAQ. This CDR3 is built from 17 residues. The V and J ends lost 1 base and 1 base, in that order; junction bases with no gene match: 2. The CDR3 is CASSLGTSGGGSYEQYF. CDR3 DNA sequence: TGTGCCAGCAGCTTAGGGACTAGCGGGGGGGGATCCTACGAGCAGTACTTC.

The V call is TRBV28, the J call TRBJ1-6; 7 bases align to TRBD1. The trim removed 5 bases at V and 9 bases at J, leaving 7 bases unmatched. Per germline, CDR1 MDHEN and CDR2 SYDVKM. The CDR3 runs 14 residues. This CDR3 is CASSTRQGRSPLHF. The CDR3 coding sequence is TGTGCCAGCAGTACCAGACAGGGTCGTTCACCCCTCCACTTT.

J is TRBJ2-7 and V is TRBV6-2 or TRBV6-3; TRBD2 matches 9 bases. The CDR3 totals 17 residues. Looked up from germline, CDR1 is MNHEY and CDR2 is SVGEGT. The ends lost 4 bases at V and 0 bases at J; junction bases unmatched: 10. The CDR3 is CASSSARLAVSSYEQYF. The CDR3 DNA sequence: TGTGCCAGCAGTTCCGCCAGACTAGCGGTAAGCTCCTACGAGCAGTACTTC.

V is TRBV24-1 and J is TRBJ2-7, with TRBD1 matching over 7 bases. Germline V lookup: CDR1 KGHDR, CDR2 SFDVKD. The CDR3 extends over 13 amino acids. V dropped 5 bases and J dropped 5; count of bases not matched to a gene: 5. CDR3 nucleotide sequence: TGTGCCACCAGTGCCCCAGACAGGGACGAGCAGTACTTC. As protein: CATSAPDRDEQYF.

The chain has TRBV3-1 (or the pseudogene TRBV3-2) and TRBJ2-3; 7 bases align to TRBD2. CDR3 length equals 14 residues. J gave up 5 bases and V 6 bases, and 8 bases lay outside the gene matches. Germline CDR1 LGHDT, CDR2 YNNKEL (reference sequence). Here the CDR3 reads CASSGRRELDTQYF. The CDR3 DNA sequence: TGTGCCAGCAGTGGGAGGCGGGAGTTAGATACGCAGTATTTT.

The CDR3 bases are TGTGCCAGCAGCTACGGCGGAGCGGGAGACGAGCAGTACTTC. It encodes CASSYGGAGDEQYF. This chain links TRBV7-7 with TRBJ2-7; 8 positions match TRBD2. Germline V gene sequence: CDR1 SSHAT, CDR2 FNYEAQ (reference sequence). The CDR3 totals 14 residues. V lost 4 bases and J lost 5; bases outside the gene matches: 7.